This entry features one T cell receptor (beta chain) sequence. Its antigen is not identified. The sample comes from a study of identifying expanded T cells in peripheral blood. Study-wide results and caveats: Differentially abundant clones: around 1.2 between replicates, 15 to 17 at around 15 days, roughly 18 at four. Across healthy donors, higher total template counts meant significantly greater approximately 2-week count variance.

Profiling relied on immunoSEQ multiplex PCR, and the TCRdb table lists in-frame clones only, not all of them. The table records about 81,000 clones, 84% of them present only once. V shed 1 base and J shed 5 bases, with 14 bases lying between them. This CDR3 is 15 amino acids long. In germline, CDR1 is MDHEN, CDR2 SYDVKM. The sequence was collected from a person aged 18 to 75 in good health. Sequencing used blood. The chain recombines TRBV28 with TRBJ2-5; no firm D call. The CDR3 DNA is TGTGCCAGCAGTTTATCACGGCTGGGATGGGAGACCCAGTACTTC. It codes for CASSLSRLGWETQYF.